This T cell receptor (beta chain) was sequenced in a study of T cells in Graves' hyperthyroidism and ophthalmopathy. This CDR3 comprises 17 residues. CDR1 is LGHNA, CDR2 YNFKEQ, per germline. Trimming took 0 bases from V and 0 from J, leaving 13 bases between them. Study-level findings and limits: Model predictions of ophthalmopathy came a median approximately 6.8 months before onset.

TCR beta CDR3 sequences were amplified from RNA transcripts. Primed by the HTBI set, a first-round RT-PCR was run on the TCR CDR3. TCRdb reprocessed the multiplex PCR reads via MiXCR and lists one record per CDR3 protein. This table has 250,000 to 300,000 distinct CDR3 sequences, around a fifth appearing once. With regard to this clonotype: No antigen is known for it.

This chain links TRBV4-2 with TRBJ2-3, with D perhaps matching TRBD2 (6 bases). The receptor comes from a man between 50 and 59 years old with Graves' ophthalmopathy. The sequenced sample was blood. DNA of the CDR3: TGTGCCAGCAGCCAAGATCGACTAGGCCGAAGCACAGATACGCAGTATTTT. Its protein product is CASSQDRLGRSTDTQYF.